The entry below gives a single T cell receptor beta chain sequence along with its context. What this receptor recognizes is not known. The input lacks base qualities; no much larger clone sits a single base away. V gives up 1 base and J gives up 1 base, and the segment between their germline ends measures 10 bases. As encoded in the germline V gene, CDR1 is SGHVS while CDR2 is FQNEAQ. The CDR3 contains 15 residues, cysteine and phenylalanine counted. Only the CDR3 part of the read is kept: 45 bases, read in frame from the first base. Per the publication, the time point label means: pretreatment peripheral blood. A cohort of about 27 patients with locally advanced or metastatic urothelial carcinoma, treated at Memorial Sloan Kettering on a trial protocol, was included. Peripheral blood mononuclear cells were collected pretreatment and during treatment, at between 1 and 8 total time points per patient. The Qiagen DNeasy Blood extraction kit was used to purify genomic DNA from total PBMCs and tumor samples. PBMCs were collected pretreatment and during treatment, and were isolated and stored as previously described.

The sample belongs to a study of PD-L1 blockade in urothelial cancer (dated by TCRdb to about 2017). In terms of the full investigation: Every patient began therapy in the mid-2010s and was given atezolizumab 1,200 mg intravenously every 3 weeks. Pretreatment blood TCR-seq was available for about 27 patients, at least one posttreatment blood collection was obtained for 24 patients, and tumor TCR-seq was available for 24 patients. Twenty-five of 29 patients were males with bladder-origin urothelial cancer, and about 60% of the roughly 30 reported a prior smoking history. A median of roughly 140,000 T cells and around 81,000 unique TCRs was obtained from blood samples, and a median clonality of roughly 0.074 was observed. In the same patients, whole exome sequencing and RNA sequencing of pretreatment tumors were performed in addition to TCR sequencing. An exploratory multi-omic analysis was conducted of the somatic, immune and clinical correlates of response to PD-L1 blockade with atezolizumab in urothelial cancer. Pretreatment tumor samples, along with matched peripheral blood collected serially before and after atezolizumab treatment, underwent TCR sequencing. Patients had an ECOG performance status of 0 or 1 and had received between 0 and 3 prior chemotherapy regimens. Roughly 9 patients reached durable clinical benefit, while roughly 22 patients did not. Durable clinical benefit was defined as progression-free survival longer than 6 months, and TCR features were also tested against progression-free and overall survival. Blood samples were analyzed 3 weeks after the start of treatment (second dose) and 6 weeks after the start of treatment. Broader findings and caveats from the paper: Because the sample size was small (n ≈ 29) and many of the analyses were exploratory, the results are meant to be hypothesis-generating. Among patients with durable benefit, tumor-associated TCR clones showed greater expansion in peripheral blood 3 weeks after treatment started (n ≈ 20, p = 0.022). A pretreatment peripheral blood TCR clonality below the median was linked to improved progression-free and overall survival.

To estimate absolute template abundance from read counts, synthetic TCR analog templates were spiked into each PCR. The immunoSEQ assay used bias-controlled V and J gene primers to amplify TCRbeta CDR3 regions from genomic DNA. Sequencing of rearranged TCRbeta segments was done at approximately 20X coverage. As for how the authors treated the data: Sequencing errors were corrected by clustering, and CDR3s were annotated against IMGT so that V, D and J genes could be assigned. Out-of-frame and stop-codon sequences were excluded, and only productive TCRbeta rearrangements were used in downstream analyses. Clonality was calculated as one minus the Shannon entropy normalized by the log of the number of unique productive sequences. Fisher's exact test with Benjamini-Hochberg correction, at a threshold of adjusted p below 0.01, was used to find clones that differed between time points or between blood and tumor. Imported from immuneACCESS, the table was reduced by TCRdb to in-frame sequences with V and J called. These copies leave out some clones; in studies compared against another copy, an unresolved V gene accounts for under half, and the cause of the remainder is not known. V, J and clone size were drawn from that table, and D and trimming were deduced from the DNA. The sample table lists about 63,000 clones, 80% to 90% of them with a count of one. Of the sample, 5.7% is held by the ten largest clones.

The chain joins TRBV7-8 to TRBJ2-5; the D gene is not confidently resolved. The clonotype comes from a man aged 70-80 years with urothelial cancer. The source material was PBMCs, sampled around atezolizumab (anti-PD-L1) treatment. The DNA is as follows: TGTGCCAGCAGCTTAGGCCCCTATGGCCAAGAGACCCAGTACTTC. This is translated as CASSLGPYGQETQYF.